The 21 T cell receptor beta chains below were found in one sample sequenced in a study of T cells expressing NK-cell markers. Reanalyzing the 5' RACE reads, TCRdb keeps one entry per CDR3 protein, without DNA. This sample contains 140,000 or so distinct CDR3 sequences. Source material: blood T cells: a sorted CD56 or NKG2C T cell subset, CD4+ or CD8+ T cells, or bulk PBMC T cells (not recorded which). These receptors were taken from a man aged 18-30 years in good health.

The rearrangement joins TRBV11-2 to TRBJ2-5; the D call of TRBD2 rests on TCRdb alone, since no DNA is present to check it. This CDR3 has 13 residues. Germline lookup yields CDR1 SGHAT and CDR2 FQNNGV. CDR3 protein: CASSLVSPATQYF. The full variable domain, rest sourced from reference TRBV11-2 and TRBJ2-5, is EAGVAQSPRYKIIEKRQSVAFWCNPISGHATLYWYQQILGQGPKLLIQFQNNGVVDDSQLPKDRFSAERLKGVDSTLKIQPAKLEDSAVYLCASSLVSPATQYFGPGTRLLVL.

The CDR3 is CASSYLGGSRNEQFF. The chain has TRBV6-2 or TRBV6-3 and TRBJ2-1; TCRdb designates TRBD1, a call that cannot be tested without DNA. The germline V gene has CDR1 MNHEY and CDR2 SVGEGT. The CDR3 sequence is 15 residues long.

The chain is built from TRBV12-3 or TRBV12-4 and TRBJ2-1; the TCRdb call, TRBD2, lacks DNA for checking. The CDR3 length is 16 residues. The CDR3 loop is CASSLILAGVGNEQFF.

The genes are TRBV30 and TRBJ2-7. Germline CDR1 is GTSNPN and CDR2 is SVGIG (reference sequence). This CDR3 comprises 11 residues. The CDR3 region is CAWTQSYEQYF.

The rearrangement uses TRBV14 and TRBJ2-1. The CDR3 contains 13 residues. Germline values: CDR1 SGHDN, CDR2 FVKESK. CDR3 residues: CASSQFGYNEQFF.

The V gene is TRBV6-1, the J gene TRBJ2-7; lacking DNA, the TRBD1 call made by TCRdb goes unchecked. The CDR3 has 14 amino acids. Germline loops: CDR1 MNHNS, CDR2 SASEGT. This chain's CDR3 is CASSAGVSSYEQYF.

The V gene is TRBV27, the J gene TRBJ1-1. This CDR3 has 14 amino acids. The germline gives CDR1 MNHEY, CDR2 SMNVEV (reference sequence). The CDR3 loop is CASSPAADYIEAFF.

J is TRBJ2-2 and V is TRBV6-1; as DNA is missing, the TRBD2 call by TCRdb cannot be tested. The CDR3 totals 17 residues. Germline values: CDR1 MNHNS, CDR2 SASEGT. The CDR3 region is CASTLSLRGGPYWELFF.

The CDR3: CGTTDSSGNTIYF. The chain joins TRBV15 to TRBJ1-3. The CDR3 is made up of 13 amino acids. From germline, CDR1 is LNHNV and CDR2 YYDKDF (reference sequence).

V gene TRBV3-1 combines with J gene TRBJ2-1; TCRdb's assignment of TRBD2 cannot be checked, as there is no DNA. The CDR3 is 15 residues long. The V gene's germline CDR1 is LGHDT and CDR2 YNNKEL (reference sequence). CDR3 amino acids: CASSFRLAVNNEQFF.

The V and J genes are TRBV4-3 and TRBJ2-2; checking the TCRdb D call of TRBD1 is not possible without DNA. CDR1 and CDR2 from the germline V gene are LGHNA and YSLEER. The CDR3 is 17 residues long. CDR3: CASSQDGDGLNTGELFF.

This chain connects TRBV7-8 to TRBJ1-1; TCRdb's D call, TRBD1, is unchecked because there is no DNA. The CDR3 totals 15 residues. Looked up from germline, CDR1 is SGHVS and CDR2 is FQNEAQ. CDR3 sequence reads: CASSPNQGSNTEAFF.

The chain is built from TRBV2 and TRBJ2-1; the TRBD2 assignment by TCRdb is unverifiable without DNA. This CDR3 is 14 amino acids long. Germline values: CDR1 SNHLY, CDR2 FYNNEI. The chain's CDR3 is CASYHASGGNEQFF.

This chain joins TRBV29-1 and TRBJ2-5; TCRdb's D call of TRBD1 is untestable without DNA. The CDR3 has 15 residues. Germline assignment: CDR1 SQVTM and CDR2 ANQGSEA. CDR3: CSVESVRGGFETQYF.

The V call is TRBV3-1, the J call TRBJ2-7. Germline CDR1 and CDR2: LGHDT and YNNKEL (reference sequence). CDR3 length: 14 residues. The CDR3 loop reads CASSRYVSPGEQYF.

The chain combines TRBV15 with TRBJ2-1. This CDR3 contains 15 residues. The germline V gene encodes CDR1 LNHNV and CDR2 YYDKDF (reference sequence). CDR3 sequence reads: CATSSPMARTDEQFF.

The chain has TRBV5-1 and TRBJ1-1; checking the TCRdb D call of TRBD1 is not possible without DNA. The germline V gene has CDR1 SGHRS and CDR2 YFSETQ. The CDR3 has 13 amino acids. CDR3 residues: CASGEGGPTEAFF.

The CDR3 spells CASSARAGDYYEQYF. This chain links TRBV9 with TRBJ2-7; the D call of TRBD2 rests on TCRdb alone, since no DNA is present to check it. This CDR3 is built from 15 residues. Per the germline V gene, CDR1 is SGDLS and CDR2 is YYNGEE.

V and J are TRBV28 and TRBJ2-3; TCRdb gives TRBD2 as the D gene, but with no DNA this cannot be confirmed. The CDR3 has 15 amino acids. Germline CDR1 reads MDHEN; CDR2 reads SYDVKM. The CDR3 loop is CASNRASGRTDTQYF.

The rearrangement uses TRBV15 and TRBJ2-7. The CDR3 has 13 amino acids. Germline-derived CDR1 and CDR2 are LNHNV and YYDKDF (reference sequence). The CDR3 region is CATSRQVSYEQYF.

This chain joins TRBV5-4 and TRBJ2-7; TCRdb designates TRBD1, a call that cannot be tested without DNA. Germline assignment: CDR1 SGHNT and CDR2 YYREEE (reference sequence). This CDR3 has 15 residues. The CDR3 spells CASSARGTGFGEQYF. The variable domain in full, with the rest retrieved from reference TRBV5-4 and TRBJ2-7, is ETGVTQSPTHLIKTRGQQVTLRCSSQSGHNTVSWYQQALGQGPQFIFQYYREEENGRGNFPPRFSGLQFPNYSSELNVNALELDDSALYLCASSARGTGFGEQYFGPGTRLTVT.